This TCR beta chain was identified during a study of post-analysis software for immune sequencing data. Whole-study findings and limits: Comparison of patients with controls showed five TRBV segments more frequent in patients, TRBV5-6, TRBV5-1 and TRBV20-1 among them.

V gave up 5 bases and J gave up 4 bases, with 5 bases separating them. The germline CDR1 and CDR2 sequences are SQVTM and ANQGSEA. CDR3 length: 11 residues. Each TCR beta cDNA library carried unique molecular identifiers. A single record per CDR3 protein comes from TCRdb applying MiXCR to the PCR reads. Of hundreds of thousands of distinct CDR3 sequences in the sample, over 35% were seen once. In regard to this clonotype: Its antigen is not known.

This receptor was identified in a girl between 5 and 17 years old with multiple sclerosis. Sequencing was done on a sample of blood. The J gene is TRBJ1-4, the V gene TRBV29-1, with D unclear. CDR3 region: CSVSLNEKLFF. The CDR3 DNA follows: TGCAGCGTTTCGCTTAATGAAAAACTGTTTTTT.